These 32 T cell receptor beta chains were all obtained from the same sample, sequenced in a study of OX40 agonist ivuxolimab in advanced cancers. Sequencing was performed with immunoSEQ multiplex PCR; in TCRdb, only in-frame clones are kept and a portion is missing. Seen here are about 90,000 clones, 85% to 90% observed once, and the top ten hold around 7.4%. The material was CD4+ or CD8+ T cells sorted from blood, obtained in a trial of the OX40 agonist ivuxolimab. These receptors all come from an adult with an advanced solid tumor such as melanoma, head and neck, liver or kidney cancer.

V gene TRBV5-1 combines with J gene TRBJ2-2; a weak D match, TRBD2 (6 bases). Germline values: CDR1 SGHRS, CDR2 YFSETQ. The CDR3 has 15 residues. V gave up 0 bases and J gave up 3 bases, with 9 bases separating them. The CDR3 protein is CASSLGRRDTGELFF. The DNA of the CDR3 is TGCGCCAGCAGCTTGGGCAGGAGGGACACCGGGGAGCTGTTTTTT. Complete variable domain (other parts from reference TRBV5-1 and TRBJ2-2): KAGVTQTPRYLIKTRGQQVTLSCSPISGHRSVSWYQQTPGQGLQFLFEYFSETQRNKGNFPGRFSGRQFSNSRSEMNVSTLELGDSALYLCASSLGRRDTGELFFGEGSRLTVL.

This clone occurred once. Here the CDR3 reads CASSMQDGETQYF. In DNA form, the CDR3 reads TGTGCCAGTAGTATGCAGGACGGGGAGACCCAGTACTTC. V is TRBV19 and J is TRBJ2-5; D ambiguous. The CDR3 is 13 amino acids. Germline CDR1 LNHDA, CDR2 SQIVND (reference sequence). V shed 3 bases and J shed 5 bases, with 10 bases lying between them.

The rearrangement links TRBV11-2 to TRBJ2-7, with 9 bases aligning to TRBD1. CDR1 is SGHAT, CDR2 FQNNGV, per germline. CDR3 length equals 15 residues. Losses at the gene ends were 4 bases for V and 5 bases for J; bases not matched to a gene: 9. The CDR3 sequence: CASSYRGRERDEQYF. CDR3 in DNA: TGTGCCAGCAGCTACAGGGGGCGGGAGAGAGACGAGCAGTACTTC. Looking up the rest from reference TRBV11-2 and TRBJ2-7 gives the full variable domain: EAGVAQSPRYKIIEKRQSVAFWCNPISGHATLYWYQQILGQGPKLLIQFQNNGVVDDSQLPKDRFSAERLKGVDSTLKIQPAKLEDSAVYLCASSYRGRERDEQYFGPGTRLTVT.

The CDR3 DNA is TGTGCCAGCAGCTTGAGGTGGGACTACGAGCAGTACTTC. It encodes CASSLRWDYEQYF. The gene calls are TRBV5-5 and TRBJ2-7, with D unresolved. V was pared by 1 base and J by 3 bases, with 8 bases between. Germline CDR1 reads SGHKS; CDR2 reads YYEKEE (reference sequence). The CDR3 consists of 13 residues.

The J gene is TRBJ1-2, the V gene TRBV5-3; no clear D gene. TRBV5-3 has ORF status, its function being uncertain. The CDR3 sequence is 11 residues long. With 8 bases removed from V and 4 bases from J, the gap between germline ends came to 9 bases. The CDR3 nucleotides are TGTGCCAGCAGCCCCTCCTATGGCTACACCTTC. It translates to CASSPSYGYTF.

V and J are TRBV6-5 and TRBJ2-7; D could derive from TRBD1 or TRBD2 (5 bases each). The CDR3 length is 14 residues. V lost 10 bases and J 6 bases, leaving 22 bases between the germline ends. CDR1 is MNHEY, CDR2 SVGAGI, per germline. CDR3 region: CATTQVDTGGEQYF. CDR3 nucleotide sequence: TGTGCCACGACGCAAGTGGACACTGGAGGCGAGCAGTACTTC.

The gene calls are TRBV4-1 and TRBJ2-7; D unresolved. CDR1 MGHRA and CDR2 YSYEKL come from the germline V gene. V gave up 4 bases and J gave up 2 bases, with 9 bases separating them. This CDR3 comprises 13 residues. The CDR3 nucleotides read TGCGCCAGCAGCCTCGCTCCCGCCTACGAGCAGTACTTC. This sequence encodes CASSLAPAYEQYF.

In this sample, this clone turned up once. The chain employs TRBV7-9 and TRBJ1-6; the match to TRBD1 covers 10 bases. The V segment lost 3 bases and the J segment 8 bases; nucleotides outside the gene matches: 1. Germline CDR1 SEHNR, CDR2 FQNEAQ (reference sequence). This CDR3 has 14 amino acids. The CDR3 sequence is CASSFGTGDSPLHF. CDR3 bases: TGTGCCAGCAGCTTTGGGACAGGGGATTCACCCCTCCACTTT.

This clone was found a few times. This chain joins TRBV15 and TRBJ1-5; no firm D call. Germline assignment: CDR1 LNHNV and CDR2 YYDKDF (reference sequence). V was shortened by 5 bases and J by 3 bases, with 5 bases between the two germline ends. The CDR3 has 12 residues. As DNA, the CDR3 is TGTGCCACCAGCCGAAACAATCAGCCCCAGCATTTT. Protein: CATSRNNQPQHF.

V and J are TRBV7-9 and TRBJ2-3; D gene unclear. The CDR3 runs to 12 residues. Germline loops: CDR1 SEHNR, CDR2 FQNEAQ (reference sequence). V shed 3 bases and J shed 5 bases, with 6 bases lying between them. CDR3 sequence (DNA): TGTGCCAGCAGCTTGTTTCAAGATACGCAGTATTTT. Amino acids: CASSLFQDTQYF. Filled out from reference TRBV7-9 and TRBJ2-3, the complete variable domain reads DTGVSQNPRHKITKRGQNVTFRCDPISEHNRLYWYRQTLGQGPEFLTYFQNEAQLEKSRLLSDRFSAERPKGSFSTLEIQRTEQGDSAMYLCASSLFQDTQYFGPGTRLTVL.

This clone appeared a single time. This sequence joins TRBV5-1 and TRBJ2-3; D unresolved. The germline V and J ends were trimmed by 0 bases and 1 base, with 6 bases remaining between them. Germline V gene data show CDR1 as SGHRS and CDR2 as YFSETQ. The CDR3 is 14 amino acids. This CDR3 is CASSLGEGTDTQYF. The CDR3 DNA is TGCGCCAGCAGCTTGGGCGAGGGCACAGATACGCAGTATTTT.

The genes are TRBV12-5 and TRBJ2-7; tentatively, D is TRBD1 (5 bases). The CDR3 sequence is 18 residues long. CDR1 LGHNT and CDR2 FRNRAP come from the germline V gene. Trimming removed 2 bases at V and 3 bases at J, with 23 bases between. The CDR3 is CASGLIPSAGYPLYEQYF. The CDR3 DNA sequence: TGTGCTAGTGGTTTGATTCCCTCAGCAGGGTACCCTCTCTACGAGCAGTACTTC.

The rearrangement uses TRBV7-9 and TRBJ2-7; 8 bases agree with TRBD1. Trimming took 0 bases from V and 2 from J; bases not matched to a gene: 3. The germline CDR1 and CDR2 sequences are SEHNR and FQNEAQ (reference sequence). This CDR3 is built from 15 residues. The CDR3 DNA is TGTGCCAGCAGCTTAGCGGGACAGGTTCCCTACGAGCAGTACTTC. Its protein product is CASSLAGQVPYEQYF.

This sequence joins TRBV10-3 and TRBJ2-1; 8 positions agree with TRBD1. Germline loops: CDR1 ENHRY, CDR2 SYGVKD. This CDR3 has 14 amino acids. Trimming took 3 bases from V and 9 from J; bases not matched to a gene: 7. CDR3 loop: CAISDGQGTVEQFF. DNA for the CDR3: TGTGCCATCAGTGACGGACAGGGAACGGTTGAGCAGTTCTTC.

Note on this clone: Relative to the germline gene, one junction end is altered; a read error may explain this. The V and J genes are TRBV6-1 and TRBJ1-2, with D possibly TRBD1 on 5 matching bases. In germline, CDR1 is MNHNS, CDR2 SASEGT. The CDR3 is 13 amino acids. This chain's CDR3 is CACRDGNTYGYTF. In nucleotides, the CDR3 is TGTGCCTGCAGGGACGGAAACACTTATGGCTACACCTTC.

V gene TRBV11-2 combines with J gene TRBJ2-1; 7 bases align to TRBD2. The germline V gene encodes CDR1 SGHAT and CDR2 FQNNGV. The CDR3 is made up of 13 amino acids. Trimming removed 5 bases from V and 7 bases from J; junction bases left unmatched: 5. The CDR3 is CASSPRTSNEQFF. CDR3 DNA: TGTGCCAGCAGCCCCCGGACTAGTAATGAGCAGTTCTTC.

The V call is TRBV5-1, the J call TRBJ2-4, with D possibly matching TRBD2 (5 bases). The CDR3 has 16 amino acids. Looked up from germline, CDR1 is SGHRS and CDR2 is YFSETQ. The V end was cut by 4 bases, the J end by 0 bases, with 14 bases between. CDR3 nucleotides: TGCGCCAGCAGCCCTGAGGGAAGAGGAGCCAAAAACATTCAGTACTTC. Encoded protein: CASSPEGRGAKNIQYF.

The chain combines TRBV5-4 with TRBJ2-2, with a tentative D call TRBD1 (7 bases). The CDR3 contains 19 residues. Trimming left V 0 bases short and J 2 bases short, with 20 bases between. CDR1 is SGHNT, CDR2 YYREEE, per germline (reference sequence). The CDR3 DNA is TGTGCCAGCAGCTTGGTTCAGGGCAGGGGGGCAGGAAACACCGGGGAGCTGTTTTTT. Encoded protein: CASSLVQGRGAGNTGELFF.

The V gene is TRBV30, the J gene TRBJ2-7; TRBD1 aligns across 7 bases. The CDR3 runs to 13 residues. Per germline, CDR1 GTSNPN and CDR2 SVGIG (reference sequence). J was trimmed by 2 bases and V by 0 bases; bases with no gene match: 1. The CDR3 spells CAWSVGGTYEQYF. The CDR3 DNA is TGTGCCTGGAGTGTAGGGGGCACCTACGAGCAGTACTTC.

The chain carries TRBV6-5 and TRBJ2-2; no reliable D call. V was cut by 5 bases and J by 5 bases, with 9 bases left in between. Looked up from germline, CDR1 is MNHEY and CDR2 is SVGAGI. The CDR3 sequence is 13 residues long. The CDR3 DNA reads TGTGCCAGCAGTACCCACCGGACCGGGGAGCTGTTTTTT. It yields the protein CASSTHRTGELFF.

This clone was detected only once. V usage is TRBV5-8 and J usage is TRBJ1-2, with TRBD1 identical over 10 bases. Germline V gene sequence: CDR1 SGHTS, CDR2 YDEGEE. The CDR3 length is 16 residues. Trimming removed 4 bases from V and 3 bases from J; junction bases left unmatched: 9. CDR3 sequence: CASSHLGQGEDYGYTF. The CDR3 nucleotides read TGTGCCAGCAGCCACCTAGGACAGGGGGAGGACTATGGCTACACCTTC. Together with reference TRBV5-8 and TRBJ1-2, the CDR3 gives the full variable domain: EAGVTQSPTHLIKTRGQQATLRCSPISGHTSVYWYQQALGLGLQFLLWYDEGEERNRGNFPPRFSGRQFPNYSSELNVNALELEDSALYLCASSHLGQGEDYGYTFGSGTRLTVV.

The chain uses TRBV7-9 and TRBJ2-1; the D gene is possibly TRBD2 (5 bases). The CDR3 is made up of 13 amino acids. The germline V gene has CDR1 SEHNR and CDR2 FQNEAQ (reference sequence). In nucleotides, the CDR3 is TGTGTATTGTATGGGAGCAGGAGGTATGAGCAGTTCTTC. Encoded protein: CVLYGSRRYEQFF.

The rearrangement links TRBV5-1 to TRBJ2-7; 8 bases map to TRBD1. Trimming removed 4 bases from V and 3 bases from J; junction bases left unmatched: 12. Looked up from germline, CDR1 is SGHRS and CDR2 is YFSETQ. CDR3 length: 16 amino acids. As DNA, the CDR3 is TGCGCCAGCAGCACGACGGACAGGGAAGTCCACTACGAGCAGTACTTC. Translated, it gives CASSTTDREVHYEQYF.

The V gene is TRBV30, the J gene TRBJ1-1; D possibly corresponds to TRBD1 (5 bases). The V gene's germline CDR1 is GTSNPN and CDR2 SVGIG (reference sequence). The CDR3 length is 16 residues. V lost 1 base, J lost 1 base, and 16 bases lay in between. CDR3 bases: TGTGCCTGGAGTGGCTATACATGGGGCTCGAACACTGAAGCTTTCTTT. Its translation: CAWSGYTWGSNTEAFF.

The V and J genes are TRBV18 and TRBJ2-1; TRBD2 might be the D (6 bases). The CDR3 loop spans 19 amino acids. CDR1 is KGHSH and CDR2 is LQKENI in the germline V gene. V lost 2 bases to trimming and J lost 1 base, with 21 bases between them. CDR3: CASSPTAVPGAESYNEQFF. DNA of the CDR3: TGTGCCAGCTCACCAACAGCGGTTCCGGGAGCGGAGTCCTACAATGAGCAGTTCTTC. Together with reference TRBV18 and TRBJ2-1, the CDR3 gives the full variable domain: NAGVMQNPRHLVRRRGQEARLRCSPMKGHSHVYWYRQLPEEGLKFMVYLQKENIIDESGMPKERFSAEFPKEGPSILRIQQVVRGDSAAYFCASSPTAVPGAESYNEQFFGPGTRLTVL.

The V call is TRBV19, the J call TRBJ2-7; 15 nucleotides match TRBD2. Germline CDR1 is LNHDA and CDR2 is SQIVND (reference sequence). The CDR3 loop spans 16 amino acids. Trimming at V came to 5 bases and at J to 4 bases, leaving 6 bases not matched to a gene. CDR3 sequence reads: CASSPLGTSGRYEQYF. DNA for the CDR3: TGTGCCAGTAGTCCCTTAGGGACTAGCGGGAGGTACGAGCAGTACTTC. The full variable domain, completed using reference TRBV19 and TRBJ2-7, is DGGITQSPKYLFRKEGQNVTLSCEQNLNHDAMYWYRQDPGQGLRLIYYSQIVNDFQKGDIAEGYSVSREKKESFPLTVTSAQKNPTAFYLCASSPLGTSGRYEQYFGPGTRLTVT.

In DNA form, the CDR3 reads TGTGCCAGCAGCTTAAGACAGGGTAGTAGTGAAAAACTGTTTTTT. Translated, it gives CASSLRQGSSEKLFF. J is TRBJ1-4 and V is TRBV5-4; TRBD1 agrees at 7 bases. This CDR3 is 15 amino acids long. The germline V gene encodes CDR1 SGHNT and CDR2 YYREEE (reference sequence). J lost 7 bases, V lost 2 bases, and 8 bases had no gene match.

This rearrangement joins TRBV4-1 to TRBJ2-1; a weak D match, TRBD2 (5 bases). From germline, CDR1 is MGHRA and CDR2 YSYEKL. The V gene lost 0 bases and the J gene lost 9 bases, with 12 bases spanning the gap. The CDR3 runs 14 residues. This CDR3 is CASSQDRLAGEQFF. The CDR3 nucleotides are TGCGCCAGCAGCCAAGATCGGCTAGCTGGTGAGCAGTTCTTC.

The V call is TRBV21-1, the J call TRBJ2-7; TRBD2, the D gene given by the table, was not confirmed from the DNA. TRBV21-1 is marked as a pseudogene. The CDR3 contains 18 residues. The CDR3 DNA reads TGTGCCAGGGGTAACGGACTAGCGGGCGGAGACCTAACCTACGAGCAGTACTTC. The encoded protein is CARGNGLAGGDLTYEQYF.

V and J are TRBV6-6 and TRBJ2-4; the D call may be TRBD1 or TRBD2 (5 bases each). The CDR3 is made up of 15 amino acids. Deletions cut 8 bases from V and 15 bases from J, with 29 bases between. Per germline, CDR1 MNHNY and CDR2 SVGAGI (reference sequence). The CDR3 DNA sequence: TGTGCCAGCGGCAAACGAAACAACTGGGACGACTCTTGGTACTTC. This gives the protein CASGKRNNWDDSWYF.

This clone was seen only once. J is TRBJ2-7 and V is TRBV9; 9 bases fit TRBD2. The CDR3 consists of 15 residues. Germline V lookup: CDR1 SGDLS, CDR2 YYNGEE. Unmatched junction bases numbered 8, after V lost 0 bases and J lost 7 bases. CDR3 in amino acids: CASSVVAGGPGEQYF. CDR3 DNA sequence: TGTGCCAGCAGCGTAGTTGCGGGAGGGCCGGGTGAGCAGTACTTC.

The chain links TRBV30 to TRBJ1-5, with TRBD1 matching over 7 bases. Germline CDR1 and CDR2: GTSNPN and SVGIG (reference sequence). V lost 0 bases and J lost 4; bases outside the gene matches: 6. This CDR3 is 15 amino acids long. The CDR3 is CAWSVRQGSNQPQHF. For the CDR3, the DNA is TGTGCCTGGAGTGTACGACAGGGAAGTAATCAGCCCCAGCATTTT.